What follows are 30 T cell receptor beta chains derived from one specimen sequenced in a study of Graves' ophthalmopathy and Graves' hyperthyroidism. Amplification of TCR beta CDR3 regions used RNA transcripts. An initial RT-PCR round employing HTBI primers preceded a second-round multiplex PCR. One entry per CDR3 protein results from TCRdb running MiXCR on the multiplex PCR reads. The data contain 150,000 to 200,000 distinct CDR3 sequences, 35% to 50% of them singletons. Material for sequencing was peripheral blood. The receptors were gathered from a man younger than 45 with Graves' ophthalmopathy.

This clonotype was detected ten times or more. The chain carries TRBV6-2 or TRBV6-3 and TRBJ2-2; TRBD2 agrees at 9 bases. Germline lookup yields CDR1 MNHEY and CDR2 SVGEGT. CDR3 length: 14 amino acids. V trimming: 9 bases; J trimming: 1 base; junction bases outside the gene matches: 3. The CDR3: CASLSGRNTGELFF. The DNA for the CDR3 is TGTGCCAGTCTTAGCGGGAGGAACACCGGGGAGCTGTTTTTT.

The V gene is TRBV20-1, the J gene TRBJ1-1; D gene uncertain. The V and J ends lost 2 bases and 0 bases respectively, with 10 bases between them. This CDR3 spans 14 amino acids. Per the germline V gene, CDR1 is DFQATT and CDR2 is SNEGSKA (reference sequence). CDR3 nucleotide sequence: TGCAGTGCTAGACATTCTGGGATGAACACTGAAGCTTTCTTT. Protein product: CSARHSGMNTEAFF.

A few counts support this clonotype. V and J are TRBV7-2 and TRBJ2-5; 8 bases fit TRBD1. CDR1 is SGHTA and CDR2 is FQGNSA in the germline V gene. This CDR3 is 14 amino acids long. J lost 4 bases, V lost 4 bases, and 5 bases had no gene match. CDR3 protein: CASSSDRGGETQYF. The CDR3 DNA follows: TGTGCCAGCAGCTCAGACAGGGGTGGAGAGACCCAGTACTTC.

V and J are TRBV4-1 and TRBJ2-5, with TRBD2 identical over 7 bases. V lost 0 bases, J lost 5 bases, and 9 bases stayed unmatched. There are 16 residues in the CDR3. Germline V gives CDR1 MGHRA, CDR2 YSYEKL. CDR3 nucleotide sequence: TGCGCCAGCAGCCAAGATTTGACGGGAGGAGTGGAGACCCAGTACTTC. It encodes CASSQDLTGGVETQYF.

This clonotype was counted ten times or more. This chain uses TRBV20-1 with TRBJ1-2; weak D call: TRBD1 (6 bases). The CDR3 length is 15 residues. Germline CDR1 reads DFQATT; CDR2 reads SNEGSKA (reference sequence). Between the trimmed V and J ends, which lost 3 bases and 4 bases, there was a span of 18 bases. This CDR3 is CSASPGQRRGYGYTF. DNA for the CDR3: TGCAGTGCTAGTCCCGGACAGCGGAGGGGCTATGGCTACACCTTC.

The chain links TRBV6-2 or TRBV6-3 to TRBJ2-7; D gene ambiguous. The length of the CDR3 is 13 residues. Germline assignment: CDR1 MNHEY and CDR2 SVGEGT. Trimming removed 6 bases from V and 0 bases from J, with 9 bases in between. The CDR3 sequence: CASRLVNSYEQYF. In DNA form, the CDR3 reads TGTGCCAGCAGGCTCGTTAACTCCTACGAGCAGTACTTC.

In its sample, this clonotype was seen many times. CDR3 nucleotides: TGCAGTGCTACTAGCGGGAGCTCCTACGAGCAGTACTTC. Amino acid sequence: CSATSGSSYEQYF. The chain employs TRBV20-1 and TRBJ2-7, with 10 positions matching TRBD2. Losses at the gene ends were 4 bases for V and 0 bases for J; bases not matched to a gene: 0. Germline V gene data show CDR1 as DFQATT and CDR2 as SNEGSKA (reference sequence). CDR3 length equals 13 residues.

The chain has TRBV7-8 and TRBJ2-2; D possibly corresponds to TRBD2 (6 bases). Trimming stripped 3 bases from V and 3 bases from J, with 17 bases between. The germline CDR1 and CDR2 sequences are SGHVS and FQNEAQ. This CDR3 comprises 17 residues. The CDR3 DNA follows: TGTGCCAGCAGCTTCTGGGAGGATGTTGACCACACCGGGGAGCTGTTTTTT. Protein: CASSFWEDVDHTGELFF.

The CDR3 sequence is CSARDRGGNTEAFF. The CDR3 coding sequence is TGCAGTGCTAGGGACAGGGGAGGGAACACTGAAGCTTTCTTT. V usage is TRBV20-1 and J usage is TRBJ1-1; 9 bases line up with TRBD1. Per the germline V gene, CDR1 is DFQATT and CDR2 is SNEGSKA (reference sequence). The CDR3 loop spans 14 amino acids. After removal of 3 bases from V and 1 base from J, the junction contained 3 bases not matched to a gene.

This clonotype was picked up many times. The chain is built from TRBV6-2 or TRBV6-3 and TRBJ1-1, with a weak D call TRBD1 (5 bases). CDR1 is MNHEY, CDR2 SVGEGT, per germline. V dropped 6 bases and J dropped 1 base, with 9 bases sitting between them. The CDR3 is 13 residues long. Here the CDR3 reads CASSRTGNTEAFF. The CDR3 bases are TGTGCCAGCAGCAGAACAGGGAACACTGAAGCTTTCTTT.

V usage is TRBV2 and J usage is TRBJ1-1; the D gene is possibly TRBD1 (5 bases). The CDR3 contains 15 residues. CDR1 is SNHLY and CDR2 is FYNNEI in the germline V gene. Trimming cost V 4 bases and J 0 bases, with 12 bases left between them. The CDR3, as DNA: TGTGCCAGCAGTGTTCGGGACGGAATGAACACTGAAGCTTTCTTT. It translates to CASSVRDGMNTEAFF.

The CDR3 bases are TGTGCCAGCAAGTTCGGGGGGCGGTCCTACGAGCAGTACTTC. As protein: CASKFGGRSYEQYF. V is TRBV2 and J is TRBJ2-7, with D perhaps TRBD2 (7 bases). V gave up 7 bases and J gave up 1 base, with 14 bases separating them. This CDR3 region has 14 residues. Germline V gene sequence: CDR1 SNHLY, CDR2 FYNNEI.

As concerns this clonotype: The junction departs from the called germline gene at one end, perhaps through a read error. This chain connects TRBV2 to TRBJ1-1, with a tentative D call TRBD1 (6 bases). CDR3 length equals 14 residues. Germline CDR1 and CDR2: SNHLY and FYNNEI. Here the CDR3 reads CASRRGRVNTGAFF. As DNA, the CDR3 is TGTGCCAGCCGACGGGGGCGAGTGAACACTGGAGCTTTCTTT.

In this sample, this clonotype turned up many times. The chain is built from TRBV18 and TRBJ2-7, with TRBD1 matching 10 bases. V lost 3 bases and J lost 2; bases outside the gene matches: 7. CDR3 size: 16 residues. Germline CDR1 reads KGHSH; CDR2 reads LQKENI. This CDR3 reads CASSPAPGQGTYEQYF. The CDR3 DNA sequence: TGTGCCAGCTCACCTGCCCCGGGACAGGGGACCTACGAGCAGTACTTC.

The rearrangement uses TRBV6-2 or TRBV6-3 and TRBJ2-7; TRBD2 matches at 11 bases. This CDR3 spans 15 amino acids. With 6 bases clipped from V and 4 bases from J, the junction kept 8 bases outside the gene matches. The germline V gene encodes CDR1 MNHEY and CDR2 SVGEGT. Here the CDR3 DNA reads TGTGCCAGCAGACTAACTAGCGGGAGTTATTACGAGCAGTACTTC. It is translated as CASRLTSGSYYEQYF.

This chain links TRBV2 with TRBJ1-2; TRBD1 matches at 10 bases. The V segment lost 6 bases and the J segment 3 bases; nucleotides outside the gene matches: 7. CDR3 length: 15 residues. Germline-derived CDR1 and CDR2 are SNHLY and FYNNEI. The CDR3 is CASRSRDRGDYGYTF. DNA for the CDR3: TGTGCCAGCAGGTCCCGGGACAGGGGTGACTATGGCTACACCTTC.

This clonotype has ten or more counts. The CDR3 DNA reads TGTGCCAGCAGCGGGGACCAATCCTACGAGCAGTACTTC. Encoded protein: CASSGDQSYEQYF. This chain connects TRBV2 to TRBJ2-7; perhaps D is TRBD1 or TRBD2 (5 bases each). Germline CDR1 SNHLY, CDR2 FYNNEI. The CDR3 sequence is 13 residues long. Trimming left V 6 bases short and J 1 base short, with 10 bases between.

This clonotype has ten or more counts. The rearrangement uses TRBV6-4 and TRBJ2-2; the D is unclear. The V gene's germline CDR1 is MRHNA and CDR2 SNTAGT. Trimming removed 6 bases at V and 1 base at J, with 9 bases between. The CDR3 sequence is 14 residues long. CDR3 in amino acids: CASSPDGNTGELFF. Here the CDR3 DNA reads TGTGCCAGCAGCCCGGACGGGAACACCGGGGAGCTGTTTTTT.

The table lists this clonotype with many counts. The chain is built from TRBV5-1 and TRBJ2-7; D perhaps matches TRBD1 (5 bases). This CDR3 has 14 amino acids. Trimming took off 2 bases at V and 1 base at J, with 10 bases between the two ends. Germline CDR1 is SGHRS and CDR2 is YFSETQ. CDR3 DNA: TGCGCCAGCAGCTTTGACAGCCCATCCTACGAGCAGTACTTC. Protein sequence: CASSFDSPSYEQYF. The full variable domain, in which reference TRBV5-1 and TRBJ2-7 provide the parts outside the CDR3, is KAGVTQTPRYLIKTRGQQVTLSCSPISGHRSVSWYQQTPGQGLQFLFEYFSETQRNKGNFPGRFSGRQFSNSRSEMNVSTLELGDSALYLCASSFDSPSYEQYFGPGTRLTVT.

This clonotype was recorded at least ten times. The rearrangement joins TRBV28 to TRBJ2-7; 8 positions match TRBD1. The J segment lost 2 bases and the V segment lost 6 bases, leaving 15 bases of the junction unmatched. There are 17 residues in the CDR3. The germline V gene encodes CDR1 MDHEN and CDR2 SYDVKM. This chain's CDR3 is CASRRDRNNPLPYEQYF. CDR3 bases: TGTGCCAGCAGGAGGGACAGGAACAATCCTCTTCCCTACGAGCAGTACTTC. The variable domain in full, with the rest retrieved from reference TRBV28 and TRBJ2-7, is DVKVTQSSRYLVKRTGEKVFLECVQDMDHENMFWYRQDPGLGLRLIYFSYDVKMKEKGDIPEGYSVSREKKERFSLILESASTNQTSMYLCASRRDRNNPLPYEQYFGPGTRLTVT.

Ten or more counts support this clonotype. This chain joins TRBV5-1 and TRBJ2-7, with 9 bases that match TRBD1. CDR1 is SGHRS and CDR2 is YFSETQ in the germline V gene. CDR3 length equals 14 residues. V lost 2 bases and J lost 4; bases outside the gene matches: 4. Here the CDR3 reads CASSFRTGVYEQYF. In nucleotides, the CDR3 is TGCGCCAGCAGCTTCCGGACAGGGGTATACGAGCAGTACTTC. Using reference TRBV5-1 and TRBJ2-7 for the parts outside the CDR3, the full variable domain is KAGVTQTPRYLIKTRGQQVTLSCSPISGHRSVSWYQQTPGQGLQFLFEYFSETQRNKGNFPGRFSGRQFSNSRSEMNVSTLELGDSALYLCASSFRTGVYEQYFGPGTRLTVT.

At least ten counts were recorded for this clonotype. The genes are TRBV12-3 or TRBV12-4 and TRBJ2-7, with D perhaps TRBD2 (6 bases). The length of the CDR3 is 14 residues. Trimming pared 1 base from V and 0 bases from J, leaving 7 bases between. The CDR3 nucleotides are TGTGCCAGCAGTTTAGGGGGGGACTCCTACGAGCAGTACTTC. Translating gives CASSLGGDSYEQYF.

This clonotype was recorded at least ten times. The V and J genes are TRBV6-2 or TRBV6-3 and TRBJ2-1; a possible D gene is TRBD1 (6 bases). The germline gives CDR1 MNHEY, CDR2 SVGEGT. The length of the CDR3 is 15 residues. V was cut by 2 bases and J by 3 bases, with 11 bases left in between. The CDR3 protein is CASSYRGTRYNEQFF. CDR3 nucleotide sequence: TGTGCCAGCAGTTACAGGGGGACGCGCTACAATGAGCAGTTCTTC.

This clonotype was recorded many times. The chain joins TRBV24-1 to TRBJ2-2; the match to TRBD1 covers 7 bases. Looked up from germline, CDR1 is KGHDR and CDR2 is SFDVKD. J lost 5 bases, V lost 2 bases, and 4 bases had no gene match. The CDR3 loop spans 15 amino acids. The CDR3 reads CATSDYNRGTGELFF. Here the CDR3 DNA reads TGTGCCACCAGTGATTACAACAGGGGAACCGGGGAGCTGTTTTTT.

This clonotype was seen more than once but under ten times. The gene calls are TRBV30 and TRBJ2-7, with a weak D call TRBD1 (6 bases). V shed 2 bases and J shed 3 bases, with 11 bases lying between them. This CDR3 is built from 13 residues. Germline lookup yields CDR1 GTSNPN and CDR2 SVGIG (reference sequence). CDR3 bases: TGTGCCTGGAGTACGGGACACGACTACGAGCAGTACTTC. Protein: CAWSTGHDYEQYF.

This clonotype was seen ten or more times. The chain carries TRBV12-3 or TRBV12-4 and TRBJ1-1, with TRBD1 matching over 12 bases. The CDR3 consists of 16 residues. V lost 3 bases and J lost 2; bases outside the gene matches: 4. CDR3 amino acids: CASSLGDRGHNTEAFF. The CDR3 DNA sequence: TGTGCCAGCAGTTTGGGGGACAGGGGGCATAACACTGAAGCTTTCTTT.

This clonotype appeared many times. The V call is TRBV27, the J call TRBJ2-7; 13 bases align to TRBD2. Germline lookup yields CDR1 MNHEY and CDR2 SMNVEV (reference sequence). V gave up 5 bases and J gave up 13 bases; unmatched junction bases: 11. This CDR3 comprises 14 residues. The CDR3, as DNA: TGTGCCAGCAGTCGCGGACTAGCGGGAGAAGGGCAATACTTC. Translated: CASSRGLAGEGQYF.

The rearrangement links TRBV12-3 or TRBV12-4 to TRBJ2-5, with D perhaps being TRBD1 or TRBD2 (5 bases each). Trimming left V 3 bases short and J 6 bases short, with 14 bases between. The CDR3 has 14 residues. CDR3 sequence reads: CASSFRETAQTQYF. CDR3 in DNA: TGTGCCAGCAGTTTCAGGGAGACGGCGCAGACCCAGTACTTC.

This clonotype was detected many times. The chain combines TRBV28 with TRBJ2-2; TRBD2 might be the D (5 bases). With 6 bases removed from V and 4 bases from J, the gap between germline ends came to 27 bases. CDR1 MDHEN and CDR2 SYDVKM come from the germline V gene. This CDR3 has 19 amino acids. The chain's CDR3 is CASRSAGYTLLGSTGELFF. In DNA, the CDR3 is TGTGCCAGCAGGTCGGCGGGCTACACGCTACTGGGGAGCACCGGGGAGCTGTTTTTT.

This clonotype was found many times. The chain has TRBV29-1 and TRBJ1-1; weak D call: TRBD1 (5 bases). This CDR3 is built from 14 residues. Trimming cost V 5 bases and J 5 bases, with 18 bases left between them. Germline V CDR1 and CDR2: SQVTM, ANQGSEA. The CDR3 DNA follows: TGCAGCGTTAACAAGGGCGGGACTGGAACTGAAGCTTTCTTT. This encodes CSVNKGGTGTEAFF.